These 10 T cell receptor beta chains were sequenced from one sample in a study of blood T cell repertoires in COVID-19 (dated by TCRdb to 2020 to 2021). To prepare the library, the immunoSEQ multiplex PCR assay was applied. What TCRdb holds here is the immuneACCESS table cut down to in-frame rearrangements. Part of the clones is not present; checked against another copy, under half of the missing clones reflect an unresolved V gene, and the others are unexplained. This sample holds under 300,000 clones; less than 85% were observed only once. The top ten constitute 4.5% to 6% of the sample. The source material was peripheral blood. The origin of the receptors is a woman aged 80 or over with active or convalescent COVID-19.

This clone came up once. J is TRBJ1-3 and V is TRBV7-2, with D possibly matching TRBD1 (5 bases). Germline lookup yields CDR1 SGHTA and CDR2 FQGNSA. With 0 bases removed from V and 4 bases from J, the gap between germline ends came to 10 bases. The CDR3 contains 15 residues. The CDR3 DNA reads as TGTGCCAGCAGCTTAGCTTCCAGGGTAGGAAACACCATATATTTT. Amino acids: CASSLASRVGNTIYF.

This chain uses TRBV4-2 with TRBJ2-2; 15 bases line up with TRBD2. V shed 3 bases and J 7 bases; nucleotides not matched to a gene: 3. This CDR3 is built from 16 residues. Germline V gene data show CDR1 as LGHNA and CDR2 as YNFKEQ. The chain's CDR3 is CASSQGLAGGHGELFF. The DNA for the CDR3 is TGTGCCAGCAGCCAGGGACTAGCGGGAGGCCACGGGGAGCTGTTTTTT.

The chain joins TRBV20-1 to TRBJ2-1, with D tentatively TRBD1 (6 bases). The ends were cut back, 3 bases at V and 5 bases at J, with 17 bases in the middle. CDR3 length: 15 amino acids. CDR1 is DFQATT and CDR2 is SNEGSKA in the germline V gene (reference sequence). The chain's CDR3 is CSASKQGSGHNEQFF. For the CDR3, the DNA is TGCAGTGCTAGTAAACAGGGATCAGGGCACAATGAGCAGTTCTTC.

The V call is TRBV4-2, the J call TRBJ2-7; no clear D gene. The CDR3 is 16 amino acids. Trimming took 0 bases from V and 0 from J, leaving 12 bases between them. Germline V gene sequence: CDR1 LGHNA, CDR2 YNFKEQ. CDR3 region: CASSQEVPPGSYEQYF. The CDR3 nucleotides are TGTGCCAGCAGCCAAGAAGTCCCCCCCGGCTCCTACGAGCAGTACTTC.

The gene calls are TRBV19 and TRBJ1-5, with a possible D match to TRBD1 (6 bases). The germline V gene encodes CDR1 LNHDA and CDR2 SQIVND (reference sequence). V dropped 5 bases and J dropped 3 bases, with 17 bases sitting between them. The CDR3 is made up of 16 amino acids. Written as DNA, the CDR3 is TGTGCCAGTAGTCCTCGGGGGGGCAGACACAATCAGCCCCAGCATTTT. This translates into CASSPRGGRHNQPQHF.

The chain links TRBV5-1 to TRBJ2-3; possibly TRBD1 for D (5 bases). With 6 bases removed from V and 2 bases from J, the gap between germline ends came to 13 bases. In germline, CDR1 is SGHRS, CDR2 YFSETQ. This CDR3 comprises 14 residues. The CDR3: CASMEGANTDTQYF. The CDR3 DNA sequence: TGCGCCAGCATGGAAGGGGCAAACACAGATACGCAGTATTTT.

The chain couples TRBV3-1 (or the pseudogene TRBV3-2) to TRBJ2-1; 7 bases agree with TRBD2. Germline V gene data show CDR1 as LGHDT and CDR2 as YNNKEL (reference sequence). The CDR3 is made up of 15 amino acids. V lost 4 bases to trimming and J lost 9 bases; unmatched junction nucleotides: 12. The DNA for the CDR3 is TGTGCCAGCAGCCCGTTTTCGGGGGGATTCACTGAGCAGTTCTTC. This encodes CASSPFSGGFTEQFF.

The chain is built from TRBV2 and TRBJ1-5; perhaps TRBD1 as D (5 bases). The germline V gene encodes CDR1 SNHLY and CDR2 FYNNEI. The CDR3 is 15 residues long. The V end lost 6 bases, the J end lost 0 bases, and 12 bases lay between the germline ends. The CDR3 coding sequence is TGTGCCAGCAGCGATCGACAGATTAGCAATCAGCCCCAGCATTTT. It encodes CASSDRQISNQPQHF.

The chain carries TRBV5-6 and TRBJ1-2, with D possibly being TRBD1 (5 bases). Germline CDR1 reads SGHDT; CDR2 reads YYEEEE. This CDR3 region has 17 residues. V lost 4 bases and J 5 bases, leaving 24 bases between the germline ends. The CDR3 is CASSQRGTGRIGYGYTF. CDR3 bases: TGTGCCAGCAGCCAACGCGGGACTGGCAGGATTGGTTATGGCTACACCTTC.

The chain couples TRBV12-3 or TRBV12-4 to TRBJ1-6, with D unresolved. V dropped 0 bases and J dropped 9 bases, with 6 bases sitting between them. The CDR3 is 13 amino acids. The CDR3: CASSLAESSPLHF. DNA for the CDR3: TGTGCCAGCAGTTTAGCGGAGTCTTCACCCCTCCACTTT.